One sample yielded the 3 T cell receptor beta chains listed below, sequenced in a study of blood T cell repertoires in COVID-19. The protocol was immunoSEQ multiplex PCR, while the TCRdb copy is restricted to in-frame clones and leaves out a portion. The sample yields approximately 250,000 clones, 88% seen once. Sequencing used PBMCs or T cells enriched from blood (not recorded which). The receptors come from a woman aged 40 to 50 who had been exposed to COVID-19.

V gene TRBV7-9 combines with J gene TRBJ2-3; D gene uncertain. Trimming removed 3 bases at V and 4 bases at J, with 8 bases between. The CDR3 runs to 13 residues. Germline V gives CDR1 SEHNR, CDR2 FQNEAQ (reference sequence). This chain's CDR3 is CASSLSIPDTQYF. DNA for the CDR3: TGTGCCAGCAGCTTGTCCATTCCAGATACGCAGTATTTT.

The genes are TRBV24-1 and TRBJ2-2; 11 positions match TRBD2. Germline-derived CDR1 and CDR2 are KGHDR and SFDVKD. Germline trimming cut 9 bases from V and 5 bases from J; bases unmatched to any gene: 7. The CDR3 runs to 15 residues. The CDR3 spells CATRLGTSGTGELFF. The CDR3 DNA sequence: TGTGCCACCCGTCTGGGGACTAGCGGAACCGGGGAGCTGTTTTTT.

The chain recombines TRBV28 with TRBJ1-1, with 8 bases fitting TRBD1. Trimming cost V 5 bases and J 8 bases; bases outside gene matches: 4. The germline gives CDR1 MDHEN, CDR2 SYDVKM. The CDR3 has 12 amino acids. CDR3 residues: CASSERDREAFF. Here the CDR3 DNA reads TGTGCCAGCAGTGAAAGGGACAGGGAAGCTTTCTTT. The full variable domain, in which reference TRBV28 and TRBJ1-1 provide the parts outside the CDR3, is DVKVTQSSRYLVKRTGEKVFLECVQDMDHENMFWYRQDPGLGLRLIYFSYDVKMKEKGDIPEGYSVSREKKERFSLILESASTNQTSMYLCASSERDREAFFGQGTRLTVV.